A selection of T cell receptor beta chains follows, all from one sample in a study of blood T cell repertoires in COVID-19. The assay was immunoSEQ multiplex PCR, and TCRdb's table has in-frame clones only and misses some. Of 70,000 to 95,000 clones detected, 80% to 90% appear once; the ten largest clones hold more than 4.5%. The sample comprised peripheral blood. The receptors derive from a woman at least 80 years old with active COVID-19. Each CDR3 is given with its conserved first and last residue. Each record gives: D gene, J gene, clone size, V gene, CDR3 protein, CDR3 DNA. A D gene is named only where the DNA matches it firmly. Clone sizes are given selectively: once, few, many, or a class where the clone is expanded.

d_gene: TRBD1
j_gene: TRBJ1-1
abundance: -
v_gene: TRBV6-5
CDR3aa: CASSYDRALNTEAFF
CDR3nt: TGTGCCAGCAGTTACGACAGGGCTCTGAACACTGAAGCTTTCTTT

d_gene: -
j_gene: TRBJ2-3
abundance: -
v_gene: TRBV18
CDR3aa: CASSPFVGQGSTDTQYF
CDR3nt: TGTGCCAGCTCCCCCTTTGTCGGTCAGGGAAGCACAGATACGCAGTATTTT

d_gene: -
j_gene: TRBJ2-3
abundance: -
v_gene: TRBV7-9
CDR3aa: CASSFDRFTDTQYF
CDR3nt: TGTGCCAGCAGCTTCGACAGGTTCACAGATACGCAGTATTTT

d_gene: -
j_gene: TRBJ2-7
abundance: -
v_gene: TRBV4-2
CDR3aa: CASSLRPQRPYEQYF
CDR3nt: TGTGCCAGCAGCCTGCGGCCACAGCGGCCATACGAGCAGTACTTC

d_gene: -
j_gene: TRBJ2-7
abundance: -
v_gene: TRBV7-9
CDR3aa: CASSLSGGEGRYEEYF
CDR3nt: TGTGCCAGCAGCTTATCGGGCGGAGAGGGTCGGTACGAGGAGTACTTC

d_gene: -
j_gene: TRBJ2-3
abundance: -
v_gene: TRBV7-8
CDR3aa: CASSTPGYGVTDTQYF
CDR3nt: TGTGCCAGCAGCACCCCCGGCTACGGGGTCACAGATACGCAGTATTTT

d_gene: TRBD2
j_gene: TRBJ2-3
abundance: -
v_gene: TRBV29-1
CDR3aa: CSAWAGLAGGTQYF
CDR3nt: TGCAGCGCCTGGGCGGGACTAGCGGGAGGTACGCAGTATTTT

d_gene: TRBD1
j_gene: TRBJ2-7
abundance: -
v_gene: TRBV5-4
CDR3aa: CASSPRTGSYEQYF
CDR3nt: TGTGCCAGCAGCCCCAGGACAGGGAGCTACGAGCAGTACTTC

d_gene: TRBD1
j_gene: TRBJ2-5
abundance: once
v_gene: TRBV12-3/TRBV12-4
CDR3aa: CASSTGLSKTQYF
CDR3nt: TGTGCCAGCTCGACAGGGTTATCTAAGACCCAGTACTTC

d_gene: -
j_gene: TRBJ2-7
abundance: -
v_gene: TRBV7-2
CDR3aa: CASSLPRAGSYEQYF
CDR3nt: TGTGCCAGCAGCTTACCGAGGGCGGGCAGCTACGAGCAGTACTTC

d_gene: -
j_gene: TRBJ2-1
abundance: -
v_gene: TRBV6-1
CDR3aa: CASSQGWGSGYNEQFF
CDR3nt: TGTGCCAGCAGTCAAGGTTGGGGGAGCGGGTACAATGAGCAGTTCTTC

d_gene: -
j_gene: TRBJ2-7
abundance: -
v_gene: TRBV28
CDR3aa: CASSPLGGRALRPYEQYF
CDR3nt: TGTGCCAGCAGTCCCCTTGGGGGCCGGGCCCTTCGCCCCTACGAGCAGTACTTC